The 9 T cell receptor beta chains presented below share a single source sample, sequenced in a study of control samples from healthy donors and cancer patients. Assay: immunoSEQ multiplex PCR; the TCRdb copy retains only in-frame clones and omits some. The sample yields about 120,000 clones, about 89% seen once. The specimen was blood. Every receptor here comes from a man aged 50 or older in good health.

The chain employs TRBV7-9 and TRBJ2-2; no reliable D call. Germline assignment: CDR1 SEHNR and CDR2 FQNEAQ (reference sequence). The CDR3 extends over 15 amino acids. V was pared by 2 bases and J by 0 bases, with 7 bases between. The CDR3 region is CASSLTGANTGELFF. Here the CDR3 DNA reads TGTGCCAGCAGCTTAACGGGCGCGAACACCGGGGAGCTGTTTTTT.

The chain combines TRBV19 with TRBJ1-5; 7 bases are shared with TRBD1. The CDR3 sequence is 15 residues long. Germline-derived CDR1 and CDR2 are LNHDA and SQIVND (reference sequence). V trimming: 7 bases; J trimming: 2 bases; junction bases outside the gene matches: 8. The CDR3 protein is CASNQGVYGNQPQHF. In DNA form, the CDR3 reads TGTGCCAGTAACCAGGGGGTTTACGGCAATCAGCCCCAGCATTTT.

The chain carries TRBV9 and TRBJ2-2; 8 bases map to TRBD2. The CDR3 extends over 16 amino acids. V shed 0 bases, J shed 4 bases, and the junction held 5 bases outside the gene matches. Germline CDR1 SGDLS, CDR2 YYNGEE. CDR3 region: CASSVAQRGTTGELFF. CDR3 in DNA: TGTGCCAGCAGCGTAGCCCAGCGGGGGACCACCGGGGAGCTGTTTTTT.

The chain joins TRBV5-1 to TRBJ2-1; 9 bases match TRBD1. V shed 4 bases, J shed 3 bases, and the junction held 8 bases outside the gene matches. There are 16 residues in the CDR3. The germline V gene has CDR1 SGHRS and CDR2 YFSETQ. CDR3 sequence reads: CASSVLPGQGYNEQFF. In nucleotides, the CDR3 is TGCGCCAGCAGCGTACTTCCGGGACAGGGCTACAATGAGCAGTTCTTC.

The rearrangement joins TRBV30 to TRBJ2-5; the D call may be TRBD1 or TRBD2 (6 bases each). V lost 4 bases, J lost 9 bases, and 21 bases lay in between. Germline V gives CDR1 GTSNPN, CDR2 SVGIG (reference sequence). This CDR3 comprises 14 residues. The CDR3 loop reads CAWKVGGSIGAQYF. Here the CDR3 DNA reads TGTGCCTGGAAAGTAGGGGGGTCCATCGGGGCCCAGTACTTC.

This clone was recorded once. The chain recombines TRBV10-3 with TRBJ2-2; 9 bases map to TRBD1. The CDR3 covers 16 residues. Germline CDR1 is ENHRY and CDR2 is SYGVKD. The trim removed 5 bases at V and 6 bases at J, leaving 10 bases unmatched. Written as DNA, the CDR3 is TGTGCCATCAGTATACCGGGACAGGGTCTGGCCGGGGAGCTGTTTTTT. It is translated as CAISIPGQGLAGELFF.

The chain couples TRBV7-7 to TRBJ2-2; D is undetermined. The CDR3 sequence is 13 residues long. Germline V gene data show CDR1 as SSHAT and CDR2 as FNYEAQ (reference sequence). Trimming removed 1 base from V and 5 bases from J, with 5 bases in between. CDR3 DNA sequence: TGTGCCAGCAGCTTAGACGGAACCGGGGAGCTGTTTTTT. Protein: CASSLDGTGELFF.

CDR3 coding DNA: TGTGCCAGCAGCCAAGGAAAGGGGACAGGGCTAGAAAAACTGTTTTTT. It codes for CASSQGKGTGLEKLFF. The J gene is TRBJ1-4, the V gene TRBV3-1 (or the pseudogene TRBV3-2), with 9 bases lining up with TRBD1. CDR1 is LGHDT, CDR2 YNNKEL, per germline (reference sequence). This CDR3 is 16 amino acids long. The ends lost 1 base at V and 8 bases at J; junction bases unmatched: 8.

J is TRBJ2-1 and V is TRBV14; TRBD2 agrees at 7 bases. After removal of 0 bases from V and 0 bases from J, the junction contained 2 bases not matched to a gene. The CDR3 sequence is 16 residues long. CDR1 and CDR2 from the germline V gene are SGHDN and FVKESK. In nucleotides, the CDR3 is TGTGCCAGCAGCCAAGAAGCGGGGAGCTCCTACAATGAGCAGTTCTTC. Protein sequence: CASSQEAGSSYNEQFF.